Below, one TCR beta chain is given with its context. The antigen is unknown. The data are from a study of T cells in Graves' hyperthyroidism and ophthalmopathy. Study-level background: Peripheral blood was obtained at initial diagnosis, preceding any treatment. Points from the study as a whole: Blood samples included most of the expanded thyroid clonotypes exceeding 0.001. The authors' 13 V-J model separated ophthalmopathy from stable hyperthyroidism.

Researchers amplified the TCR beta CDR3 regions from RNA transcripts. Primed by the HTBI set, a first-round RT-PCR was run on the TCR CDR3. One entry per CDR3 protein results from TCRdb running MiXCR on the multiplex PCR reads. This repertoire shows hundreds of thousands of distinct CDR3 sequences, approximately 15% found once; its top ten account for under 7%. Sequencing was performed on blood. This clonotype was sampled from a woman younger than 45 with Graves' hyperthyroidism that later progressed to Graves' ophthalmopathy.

CDR3 region: CASTSGQGNGANVLTF. The CDR3 DNA reads as TGTGCCAGCACCTCGGGACAGGGTAACGGGGCCAACGTCCTGACTTTC. The V call is TRBV19, the J call TRBJ2-6; TRBD1 agrees at 9 bases. The V gene's germline CDR1 is LNHDA and CDR2 SQIVND (reference sequence). This CDR3 has 16 residues. Trimming at V came to 9 bases and at J to 4 bases, leaving 10 bases not matched to a gene.